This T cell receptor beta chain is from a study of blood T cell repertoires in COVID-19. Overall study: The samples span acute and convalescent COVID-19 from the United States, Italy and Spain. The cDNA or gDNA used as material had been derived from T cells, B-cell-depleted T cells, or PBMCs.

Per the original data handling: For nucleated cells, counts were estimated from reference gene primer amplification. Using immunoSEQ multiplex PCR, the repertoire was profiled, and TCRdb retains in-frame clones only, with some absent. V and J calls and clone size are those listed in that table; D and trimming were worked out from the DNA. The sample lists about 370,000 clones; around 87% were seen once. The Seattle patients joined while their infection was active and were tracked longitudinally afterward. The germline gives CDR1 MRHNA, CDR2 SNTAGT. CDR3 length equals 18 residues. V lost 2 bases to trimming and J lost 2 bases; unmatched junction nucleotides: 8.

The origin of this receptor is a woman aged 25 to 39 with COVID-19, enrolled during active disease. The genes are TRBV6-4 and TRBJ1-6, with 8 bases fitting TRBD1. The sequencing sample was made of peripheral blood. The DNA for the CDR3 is TGTGCCAGCAGTGACCCGACAGGGGATGGGACCTATAATTCACCCCTCCACTTT. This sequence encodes CASSDPTGDGTYNSPLHF.